These T cell receptor beta chains were read from a single sample in a study of vaccination effects on CD4 cells after COVID-19. For these receptors, no antigen is known. Clones were read by immunoSEQ multiplex PCR, and TCRdb kept only the in-frame ones, dropping some. The repertoire holds under 60,000 clones, with 76% as singletons. The sample here was CD4+ T cells from PBMCs cultured with HIV peptides, taken before COVID-19 vaccination. Receptor source: a human donor who had a prior SARS-CoV-2 infection. The CDR3 runs from the conserved cysteine through the conserved F or W. The D gene is left open where the match is weak. Clone sizes are given selectively: once, few, many, or a class where the clone is expanded.

v_call	clone_size	d_call	cdr3_aa
TRBV6-2/TRBV6-3	NA	NA	CASSYIGGHTEAFF
TRBV27	NA	TRBD1	CASSSKPPGQGWDQPQHF
TRBV5-3	NA	NA	CARSLVHGGLWEQYF
TRBV19	NA	NA	CASSIRPGHNEKLFF
TRBV7-2	NA	NA	CASSLAPTSNQPQHF
TRBV5-4	few	TRBD1	CASSDRDSQSYEQYF
TRBV6-5	NA	NA	CASSWGRNSYNEQFF
TRBV6-2/TRBV6-3	NA	NA	CASSLIREQPQHF
TRBV5-6	NA	TRBD1	CASSSDRGRSPGTF
TRBV7-9	few	TRBD2	CASSLVLTGGTYEQYF
TRBV4-1	NA	TRBD1	CASSQTDRVVKNIQYF
TRBV9	NA	TRBD2	CASRPSGSSGEQYF
TRBV4-1	once	TRBD2	CASSPPSGRAGHEQYF
TRBV5-1	NA	NA	CASSQDRNTGELFF
TRBV7-9	NA	NA	CASSSPRTGAGWNTIYF
TRBV2	medium-sized	NA	CASGGNEQFF
TRBV7-9	NA	TRBD1	CASSPRQGEDTEAFF
TRBV28	NA	NA	CASSLGGAGEETQYF
TRBV6-5	NA	NA	CASSYSGGNVYGYTF
TRBV30	NA	NA	CAWSVLLPYNEQFF
TRBV2	NA	NA	CASSVERGREKLFF
TRBV25-1	NA	NA	CASSAGRQQFF
TRBV7-2	NA	TRBD2	CASSLFDQSGRETQYF
TRBV11-1	NA	NA	CASSLPGGYGYTF
TRBV10-3	NA	NA	CAISESEAISSYEQYF
TRBV9	NA	TRBD1	CASSVAGTGSYEQYF
TRBV18	NA	NA	CASSPLAAYNEQFF
TRBV7-3	NA	NA	CASSLTAGDGLYGYTF
TRBV12-3/TRBV12-4	NA	TRBD1	CASRDRDITEAFF
TRBV30	NA	TRBD1	CAWSEGAGDTQYF
TRBV5-1	NA	NA	CASNRDGGTDTQYF
TRBV6-5	NA	NA	CASRTSRAGDPYF
TRBV5-1	NA	NA	CASSLGPTVRGRDEQYF
TRBV19	few	NA	CASSPGLYEQYF
TRBV7-8	NA	TRBD2	CASSPFSGSLDTQYF
TRBV20-1	once	NA	CSASWGLSSPLHF
TRBV11-3	NA	NA	CASSSPGLGNEQFF
TRBV12-3/TRBV12-4	few	NA	CASSFSARNEQFF
TRBV3-1/TRBV3-2	NA	TRBD2	CASSRGGGFKGNIQYF
TRBV7-2	NA	NA	CASSLAPGGELFF
TRBV11-3	NA	NA	CASSQVGVGETQYF
TRBV30	NA	NA	CAWTSGQTNPSGANVLTF
TRBV7-9	few	NA	CASSISSGWADTQYF
TRBV4-3	NA	TRBD2	CASSLAGGTDTQYF
TRBV29-1	NA	NA	CSVETGDTGGDGYTF